The TCR beta chain under discussion was sequenced for a study of T-cell memory formation after mild COVID-19. Study background: For the most part, TCR clusters were specific to one donor.

This CDR3 is built from 15 residues. V was trimmed by 5 bases and J by 5 bases, leaving 19 bases between them. Germline CDR1 SGHTA, CDR2 FQGNSA. This clonotype was detected only a few times. MiXCR was run by TCRdb on the 5' RACE reads, yielding one entry per CDR3 protein. In the table there are roughly 150,000 distinct CDR3 sequences, 14% of which are singletons. Sample: PBMCs or a T cell subset sorted from them (not recorded which). The V gene is TRBV7-2, the J gene TRBJ2-7; a weak D match, TRBD1 (7 bases). The origin of this receptor is an adult woman who had mild COVID-19 (a few samples of this study predate the infection). Cell type and time point are not known. Here the CDR3 DNA reads TGTGCCAGCAGCATGTCAAGACAGGGAGGAAACGAGCAGTACTTC. It specifies CASSMSRQGGNEQYF. Full variable domain (remainder filled in from reference TRBV7-2 and TRBJ2-7): GAGVSQSPSNKVTEKGKDVELRCDPISGHTALYWYRQSLGQGLEFLIYFQGNSAPDKSGLPSDRFSAERTGGSVSTLTIQRTQQEDSAVYLCASSMSRQGGNEQYFGPGTRLTVT.